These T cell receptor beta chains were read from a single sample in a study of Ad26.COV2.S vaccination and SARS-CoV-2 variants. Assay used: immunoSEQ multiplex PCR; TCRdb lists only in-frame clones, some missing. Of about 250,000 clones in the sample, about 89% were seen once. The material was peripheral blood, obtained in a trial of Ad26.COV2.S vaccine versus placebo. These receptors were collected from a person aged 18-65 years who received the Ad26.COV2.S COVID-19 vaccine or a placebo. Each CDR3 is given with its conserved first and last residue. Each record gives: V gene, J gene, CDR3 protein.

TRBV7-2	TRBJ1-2	CASSAFQGLGGYTF
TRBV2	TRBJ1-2	CASSPGPRGYGYTF
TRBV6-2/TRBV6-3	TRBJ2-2	CASSYLGQGVGDTGELFF
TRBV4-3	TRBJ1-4	CASSQVWDREREKLFF
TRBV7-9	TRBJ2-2	CASSYSGRRLSGELFF
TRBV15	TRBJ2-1	CATSRATSGRKSYNEQFF
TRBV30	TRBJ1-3	CAWSVETSGNTIYF
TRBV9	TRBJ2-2	CASSLMTGGELFF
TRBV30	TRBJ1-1	CAWDRGRAEAFF
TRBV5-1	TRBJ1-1	CASSLAGIEAFF
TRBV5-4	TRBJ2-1	CASSLGLAGILSSYNEQFF
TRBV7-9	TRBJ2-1	CASSLVGVGEQFF
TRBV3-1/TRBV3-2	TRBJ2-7	CASSQGSWTGSDEQYF
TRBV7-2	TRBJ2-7	CASSLAGTSGYEQYF
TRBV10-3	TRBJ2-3	CAILRDRGTDTQYF
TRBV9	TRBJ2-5	CASSVNRGAETQYF
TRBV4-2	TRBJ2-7	CASSQDRAAYEQYF
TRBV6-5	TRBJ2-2	CASSYSDYPNTGELFF
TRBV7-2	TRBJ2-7	CASSPWRGPAEQYF
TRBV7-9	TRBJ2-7	CASSQTSLLYEQYF
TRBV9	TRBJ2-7	CASSPRQGTHEQYF
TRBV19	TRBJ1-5	CASRQGWNQPQHF
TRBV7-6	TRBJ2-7	CASSSGTATYEQYF
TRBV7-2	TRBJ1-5	CASSLTAVNQPQHF
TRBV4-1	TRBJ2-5	CASSSYSRLAGPYQETQYF
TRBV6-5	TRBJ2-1	CASRTGDRRLDEQFF
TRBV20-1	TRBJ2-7	CSASGREEQYF
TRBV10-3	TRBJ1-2	CAISEPPGQASWGYTF
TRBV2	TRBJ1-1	CASSDSDFDTEAFF
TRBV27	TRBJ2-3	CASSFLGQLSETDTQYF
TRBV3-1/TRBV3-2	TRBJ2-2	CASSQAGRNTGELFF
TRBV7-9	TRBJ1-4	CASSLGFEKLFF
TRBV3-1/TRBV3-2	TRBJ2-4	CASREGLAKNIQYF
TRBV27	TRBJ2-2	CASSLRSQGASNTGELFF
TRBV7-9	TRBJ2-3	CASSPSSLAPHSQYF
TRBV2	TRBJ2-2	CASSGGTGGPNGELFF
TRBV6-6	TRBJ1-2	CASSFRDRGRGYTF
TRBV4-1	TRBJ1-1	CASSHDGLNTEAFF
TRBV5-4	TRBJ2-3	CASSSGLAGGTDTQYF
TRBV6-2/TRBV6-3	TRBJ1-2	CASSYARRIPGYVGYTF
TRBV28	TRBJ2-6	CASSTGRSGANVLTF
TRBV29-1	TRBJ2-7	CSVTEAYEQYF
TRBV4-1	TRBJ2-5	CASSRNQETQYF
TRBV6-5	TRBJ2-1	CASSYSSGSPGGEQFF
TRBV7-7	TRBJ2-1	CASSLEGAPYNEQFF
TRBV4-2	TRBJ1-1	CASSQDSVGLREAFF
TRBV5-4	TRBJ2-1	CASSPTSGSYNEQFF
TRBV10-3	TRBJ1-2	CAMGETESSNYGYTF
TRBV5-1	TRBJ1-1	CASSYTGDTEAFF
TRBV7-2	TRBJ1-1	CASTVYRTGDTEAFF
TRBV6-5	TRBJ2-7	CASNREPSYEQYF
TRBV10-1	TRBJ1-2	CASSPATHFYGYTF
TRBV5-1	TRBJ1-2	CASSSTRDIYGYTF
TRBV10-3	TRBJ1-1	CAINPRGQGATEAFF